Sequencing of this T cell receptor beta chain was carried out in a study of T cell responses to AZD1222 COVID-19 vaccine. Details on this clone: The antigen remains undetermined.

TCRdb keeps only in-frame clones here, not all; method: immunoSEQ multiplex PCR. This sample has around 150,000 clones; approximately 90% occur once, and the top ten carry 1.5% to 2%. Study outcomes and limitations: The donor group comprised mostly white British people and more females; the analysis possibly underestimated clonal diversity.

CDR3 length: 14 amino acids. V was trimmed by 2 bases and J by 4 bases, leaving 11 bases between them. Germline V gene lookup returns CDR1 LGHNA and CDR2 YSLEER. Here the sequenced sample was peripheral blood, taken on day 0 of AZD1222 vaccination. The chain links TRBV4-3 to TRBJ1-1, with D hard to call. The origin of this receptor is an adult in good health. The CDR3 sequence: CASSQLIVRTEAFF. The CDR3 DNA follows: TGCGCCAGCAGCCAACTGATCGTGCGCACTGAAGCTTTCTTT.